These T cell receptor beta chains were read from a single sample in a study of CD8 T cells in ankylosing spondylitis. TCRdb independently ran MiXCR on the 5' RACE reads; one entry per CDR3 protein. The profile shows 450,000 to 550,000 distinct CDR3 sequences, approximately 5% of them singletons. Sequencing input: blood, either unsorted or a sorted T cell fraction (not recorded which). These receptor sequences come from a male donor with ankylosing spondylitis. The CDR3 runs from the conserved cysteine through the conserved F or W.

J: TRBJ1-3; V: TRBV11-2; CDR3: CASSSRRQGDTIYF
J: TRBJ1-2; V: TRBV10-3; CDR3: CATGRDRGRDGYTF
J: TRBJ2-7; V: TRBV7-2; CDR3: CASSPIYRGRSDEQYF
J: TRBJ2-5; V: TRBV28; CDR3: CASSFPGRKETQYF
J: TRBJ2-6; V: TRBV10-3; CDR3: CAITPRAGPGANVLTF
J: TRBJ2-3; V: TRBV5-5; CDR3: CASSQRGTSTDTQYF
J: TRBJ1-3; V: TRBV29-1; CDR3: CSVRPGLSGNTIYF
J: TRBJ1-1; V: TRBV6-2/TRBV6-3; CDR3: CASSPRRLGTEAFF
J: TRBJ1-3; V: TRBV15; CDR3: CATEQGSGNTIYF
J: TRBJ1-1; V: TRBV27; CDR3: CASSYKRSDTEAFF
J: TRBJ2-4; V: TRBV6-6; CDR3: CASSPMDIQYF
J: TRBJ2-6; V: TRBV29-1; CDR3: CSFNGGSAGANVLTF
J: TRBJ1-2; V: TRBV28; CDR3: CASSLWDGDGYTF
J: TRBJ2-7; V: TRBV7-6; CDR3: CASSAGPANSYEQYF
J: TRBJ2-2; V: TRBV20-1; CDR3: CSAPFVRGNGRGGELFF
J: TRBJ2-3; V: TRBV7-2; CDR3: CASSLAFAGASTDTQYF
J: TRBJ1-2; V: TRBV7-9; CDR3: CASSLAVGGNGYTF
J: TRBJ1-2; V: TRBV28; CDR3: CASSSGGTALLGYTF
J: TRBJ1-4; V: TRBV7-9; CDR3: CASSPWGQGVEKLFF
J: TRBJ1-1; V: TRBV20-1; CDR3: CSARDRWTGFFYPEAFF
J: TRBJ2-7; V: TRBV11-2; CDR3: CASSLTPSTPGQYF
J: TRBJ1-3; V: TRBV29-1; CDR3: CSVGRDRGQTGNTIYF
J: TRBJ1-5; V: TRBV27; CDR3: CASSLLSNQPQHF
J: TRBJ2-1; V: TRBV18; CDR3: CASSQGQGYEQFF
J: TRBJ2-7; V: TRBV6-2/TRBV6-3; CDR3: CASSSTGEQYF
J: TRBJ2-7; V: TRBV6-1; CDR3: CASSRHQNYEQYF
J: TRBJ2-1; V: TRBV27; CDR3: CASSPRTLPQFF
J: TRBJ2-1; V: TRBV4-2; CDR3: CASSPMGLANNEQFF
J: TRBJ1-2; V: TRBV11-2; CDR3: CASSPGLGGLIGGFKDGYTF
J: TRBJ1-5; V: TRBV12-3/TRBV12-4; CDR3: CASKRGQGVRQPQHF
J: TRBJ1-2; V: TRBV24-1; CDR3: CATSVRPVYNYGYTF
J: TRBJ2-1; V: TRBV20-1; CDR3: CSARGLAGISYNEQFF
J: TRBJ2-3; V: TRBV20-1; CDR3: CSARTGGWYTQYF
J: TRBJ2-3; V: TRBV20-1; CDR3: CGTGLAGADTQYF
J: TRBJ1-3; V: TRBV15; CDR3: CATSTGWGNTIYF
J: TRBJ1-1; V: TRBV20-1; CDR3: CSSSEGHEGVEAFF
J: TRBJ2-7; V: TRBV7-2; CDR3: CARSPGLDSWGYEQYF
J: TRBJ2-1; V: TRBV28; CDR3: CPSSHLTGYNEQFF
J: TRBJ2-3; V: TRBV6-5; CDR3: CASTSWADTQYF
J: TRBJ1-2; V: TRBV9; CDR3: CASSPGGGHGYTF
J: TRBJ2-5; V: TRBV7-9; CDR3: CASSSPTDTLSGTQYF
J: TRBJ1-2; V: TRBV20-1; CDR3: CSARQDGRTASGYTF
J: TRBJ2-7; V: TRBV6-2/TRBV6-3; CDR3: CASIDDQASYEQYF
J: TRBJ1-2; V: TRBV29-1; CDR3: CSGSTDYGYTF
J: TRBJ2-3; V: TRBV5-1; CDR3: CASSLMASGGDTQYF
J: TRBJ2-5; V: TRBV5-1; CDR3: CASSRGTSGSGIQETQYF
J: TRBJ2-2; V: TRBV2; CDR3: CASSDWDRGSTGELFF
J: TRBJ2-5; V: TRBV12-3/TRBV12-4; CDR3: CASSDSGETQYF
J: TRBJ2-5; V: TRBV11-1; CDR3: CASRPGEQETQYF
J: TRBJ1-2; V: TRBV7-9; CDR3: CASSPGRAIAYGYTF
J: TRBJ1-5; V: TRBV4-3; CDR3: CASSQDRFGQPQHF
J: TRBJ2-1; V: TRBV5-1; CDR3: CASRTTRGPPVNNEQFF